These 19 T cell receptor beta chains originate from one sample sequenced in a study of tumor-infiltrating lymphocytes in primary liver carcinoma. Blood RNA was derived from unsorted whole blood, and germline DNA was extracted too. Priming with a constant-region primer yielded TCR beta cDNA from roughly 0.45 ug total RNA. Slightly modified ARM-PCR, run as three nested multiplex PCR rounds, produced the TCR beta libraries. Rounds one and two of PCR, each of 9 to 11 cycles, were primed with TRBV1-TRBV30 forward primers and a C-beta reverse primer. TCRdb independently ran MiXCR on the multiplex PCR reads; one entry per CDR3 protein. The table has fewer than 350,000 distinct CDR3 sequences, more than 55% seen once. Sequencing was performed on peripheral blood. These receptors all stem from a man between 35 and 55 years old with primary liver carcinoma and hepatitis B virus infection.

This clonotype has more than one count but fewer than ten. This chain joins TRBV5-4 and TRBJ2-3, with D unresolved. Germline V gene lookup returns CDR1 SGHNT and CDR2 YYREEE (reference sequence). The V and J ends lost 4 bases and 4 bases respectively, with 10 bases between them. This CDR3 has 13 amino acids. The CDR3 region is CASSRSSADTQYF. Here the CDR3 DNA reads TGTGCCAGCAGCCGCAGCAGTGCAGATACGCAGTATTTT.

Many counts were recorded for this clonotype. The J gene is TRBJ2-3, the V gene TRBV10-3; D uncertain. Germline V lookup: CDR1 ENHRY, CDR2 SYGVKD. The V end lost 3 bases, the J end lost 4 bases, and 14 bases lay between the germline ends. CDR3 length: 15 residues. The CDR3 loop is CAISDPSRVSDTQYF. CDR3 bases: TGTGCCATCAGTGACCCCTCAAGAGTATCAGATACGCAGTATTTT.

Concerning this clonotype: Just one base apart from a much larger clone, this may be a read error. The chain is built from TRBV28 and TRBJ2-2; the D gene is possibly TRBD2 (5 bases). This CDR3 comprises 15 residues. Per the germline V gene, CDR1 is MDHEN and CDR2 is SYDVKM. Trimming left V 7 bases short and J 9 bases short, with 21 bases between. The CDR3 DNA is TGTGCCAGCATTCCATGGGCAGGTAGCGAGAGGGAGCTGTTTTTT. Amino acids: CASIPWAGSERELFF.

The V call is TRBV28, the J call TRBJ2-1; the D gene could be TRBD1 or TRBD2 (6 bases each). Trimming took off 2 bases at V and 1 base at J, with 12 bases between the two ends. From germline, CDR1 is MDHEN and CDR2 SYDVKM. This CDR3 region has 16 residues. CDR3 DNA: TGTGCCAGCAGTTTAGAGGAGGGGGGTTCCTACAATGAGCAGTTCTTC. Amino acids: CASSLEEGGSYNEQFF.

Details on this clonotype: Germline is not matched at one junction end, which may reflect a read error. This chain connects TRBV6-1 to TRBJ2-7; 9 nucleotides agree with TRBD2. This CDR3 region has 15 residues. Germline CDR1 is MNHNS and CDR2 is SASEGT. DNA for the CDR3: TGTACCAGCACCTATAGCGGGAGTCCCTCCTACGAGCAGTACTTC. Protein sequence: CTSTYSGSPSYEQYF.

In regard to this clonotype: This clone may be a read error of a much larger clone one base away. The genes are TRBV6-5 and TRBJ1-4; no clear D gene. From germline, CDR1 is MNHEY and CDR2 SVGAGI. Trimming stripped 8 bases from V and 1 base from J, with 14 bases between. CDR3 length equals 15 residues. CDR3 sequence reads: CASHQRLGTNEKLFF. The CDR3 DNA sequence: TGTGCCAGCCACCAAAGGCTAGGAACTAATGAAAAACTGTTTTTT.

There are a few counts of this clonotype. A clone one base away is much larger, so this may be a read error. V gene TRBV4-2 combines with J gene TRBJ2-1; D is uncertain. The ends were cut back, 4 bases at V and 8 bases at J, with 9 bases in the middle. The germline gives CDR1 LGHNA, CDR2 YNFKEQ. This CDR3 has 12 residues. CDR3 in amino acids: CASSLLEDEQFF. The CDR3 nucleotides are TGTGCCAGCAGCCTATTAGAGGATGAGCAGTTCTTC.

Notes on this clonotype: A read error is possible here, since a much larger clone lies one base away. The chain employs TRBV4-3 and TRBJ2-6, with D unresolved. From germline, CDR1 is LGHNA and CDR2 YSLEER. This CDR3 contains 14 residues. For the CDR3, the DNA is TGCGTCAGCAGCATCGGTCTCGGGGCCAACGTCCTGACTTTC. Its translation: CVSSIGLGANVLTF.

In regard to this clonotype: This may be a read error, as it is one base from a much larger clone. The chain combines TRBV29-1 with TRBJ2-2; no firm D call. This CDR3 comprises 14 residues. Trimming shortened V by 0 bases and J by 5 bases, and 10 bases separated the two germline ends. Germline V gene data show CDR1 as SQVTM and CDR2 as ANQGSEA. The CDR3 DNA is TGCAGCGTTGAAGATGTCCAGAAAACCGGGGAGCTGTTTTTT. Its protein is CSVEDVQKTGELFF.

Turning to this clonotype: A read error is possible here, since a much larger clone lies one base away. The chain couples TRBV10-3 to TRBJ2-7; D is perhaps TRBD1 (6 bases). The CDR3 sequence is 15 residues long. Trimming left V 5 bases short and J 7 bases short, with 21 bases between. CDR1 ENHRY and CDR2 SYGVKD come from the germline V gene. The CDR3 loop reads CAISSIDRTFGEQYF. CDR3 nucleotide sequence: TGTGCCATCAGTAGTATAGACAGGACATTCGGGGAGCAGTACTTC.

Remarks on this clonotype: The junction differs from germline at one of its ends, possibly a read error. The J gene is TRBJ2-7, the V gene TRBV6-2 or TRBV6-3; D assignment may be TRBD1 or TRBD2 (5 bases each). The V gene's germline CDR1 is MNHEY and CDR2 SVGEGT. This CDR3 region has 16 residues. The CDR3 region has the DNA TGTGCCATCAGTTACTCCGGACGAGGGGACTCCTACGAGCAGTACTTC. Residues: CAISYSGRGDSYEQYF.

This clonotype showed up just a few times. This chain connects TRBV5-6 to TRBJ2-7; 10 nucleotides line up with TRBD2. Losses at the gene ends were 0 bases for V and 7 bases for J; bases not matched to a gene: 7. Germline CDR1 reads SGHDT; CDR2 reads YYEEEE. The CDR3 is made up of 15 amino acids. The CDR3 sequence: CASSLGLAGVREQYF. Written as DNA, the CDR3 is TGTGCCAGCAGCTTGGGGCTAGCGGGAGTTCGAGAGCAGTACTTC. The complete variable domain, with remaining parts taken from reference TRBV5-6 and TRBJ2-7, reads DAGVTQSPTHLIKTRGQQVTLRCSPKSGHDTVSWYQQALGQGPQFIFQYYEEEERQRGNFPDRFSGHQFPNYSSELNVNALLLGDSALYLCASSLGLAGVREQYFGPGTRLTVT.

J is TRBJ2-2 and V is TRBV12-3 or TRBV12-4; D not certain. This CDR3 has 16 amino acids. The germline V and J ends were trimmed by 6 bases and 0 bases, with 14 bases remaining between them. The CDR3 DNA reads as TGTGCCAGCAGGGACCGCAGGCAGGCGAACACCGGGGAGCTGTTTTTT. It codes for CASRDRRQANTGELFF.

Remarks on this clonotype: The junction differs from germline at one of its ends, possibly a read error. The chain recombines TRBV7-8 with TRBJ2-2; possibly TRBD2 for D (6 bases). CDR1 and CDR2 from the germline V gene are SGHVS and FQNEAQ. The CDR3 length is 18 residues. The CDR3, as DNA: TGTGTCAGCAGCCGCATGTGGTTCGGGAGAAGCAACACCGGGGAGCTGTTTTTT. This sequence encodes CVSSRMWFGRSNTGELFF.

About this clonotype: A read error is possible here, since a much larger clone lies one base away. In this CDR3 the conserved last residue, phenylalanine or tryptophan, is missing, so a read error is likely. The V call is TRBV29-1, the J call TRBJ1-1, with no clear D. Germline V gives CDR1 SQVTM, CDR2 ANQGSEA. The CDR3 spans 12 residues. The ends were cut back, 5 bases at V and 2 bases at J, with 9 bases in the middle. CDR3 coding DNA: TGCAGCGTTCAAAAAGGAAACACTGAAGCTTTCTCT. The encoded protein is CSVQKGNTEAFS.

In regard to this clonotype: A read error may be the cause here, since a much bigger clone is one base away. The chain combines TRBV6-2 or TRBV6-3 with TRBJ1-2; D is uncertain. V was shortened by 6 bases and J by 2 bases, with 13 bases between the two germline ends. The CDR3 totals 14 residues. The germline V gene encodes CDR1 MNHEY and CDR2 SVGEGT. This CDR3 is CASRDTRANYGYTF. The CDR3 nucleotides read TGTGCCAGCAGAGATACAAGGGCAAACTATGGCTACACCTTC.

On this clonotype: One end of the junction does not line up with germline, which may come from a read error. The chain joins TRBV7-9 to TRBJ2-4, with D perhaps given as TRBD1 or TRBD2 (5 bases each). Germline-derived CDR1 and CDR2 are SEHNR and FQNEAQ (reference sequence). The CDR3 contains 17 residues. CDR3 coding DNA: TGTGCCAGCAGCTTTAGTGGGACCGATCTAGCCAAATACATTCAGTACTTC. Its protein product is CASSFSGTDLAKYIQYF.

CDR3 protein: CATEQPHSGANVLTF. In DNA form, the CDR3 reads TGTGCTACCGAACAGCCTCACTCTGGGGCCAACGTCCTGACTTTC. The rearrangement uses TRBV10-3 and TRBJ2-6; D not certain. The germline gives CDR1 ENHRY, CDR2 SYGVKD. The CDR3 length is 15 residues.

The chain links TRBV28 to TRBJ1-2; perhaps TRBD1 as D (5 bases). V was shortened by 7 bases and J by 0 bases, with 18 bases between the two germline ends. Looked up from germline, CDR1 is MDHEN and CDR2 is SYDVKM. The CDR3 is made up of 16 amino acids. For the CDR3, the DNA is TGTGCCAGCAATTCCGTTTTCGACAGAACTAACTATGGCTACACCTTC. Protein sequence: CASNSVFDRTNYGYTF.